This entry is about one TCR beta chain. What it recognizes is unknown. The study ran its PCR with 60 Vbeta and 13 Jbeta primers. Some clones are missing from TCRdb's copy, which holds only in-frame ones; the method was immunoSEQ multiplex PCR. The sample gives 100,000 or so clones, under 85% of which show up once; roughly 6% is in the top ten. V was cut by 3 bases and J by 0 bases, with 4 bases left in between. Per the germline V gene, CDR1 is MNHEY and CDR2 is SMNVEV (reference sequence). The CDR3 has 13 residues. This record belongs to a study of cytomegalovirus exposure and HLA in healthy donors. Study results and limitations: There were some 150 TCR beta chains listed as cytomegalovirus-associated. A few chains tied to CMV proved CMV antigen-specific in vitro.

The receptor's source is a man aged 18 to 29 in good health and CMV-seronegative. The sample consisted of PBMCs. The chain recombines TRBV27 with TRBJ2-3; D uncertain. The CDR3 loop reads CASSFGSTDTQYF. The CDR3 nucleotides are TGTGCCAGCAGTTTTGGCAGCACAGATACGCAGTATTTT.